The source of this T cell receptor (beta chain) is a study of shared clonotypes between healthy human individuals. For the study at large: CD4 naive cells filled three plates per donor, CD4 memory three, CD8 naive two and CD8 memory one.

The authors split each subset's genomic DNA evenly across several immunoSEQ plates. Sequencing was performed with immunoSEQ multiplex PCR; in TCRdb, only in-frame clones are kept and a portion is missing. The sample includes 550,000 to 800,000 clones, roughly 87% of them seen just once. CD8 memory cells included CD45RO+ cells plus CCR7-negative CD45RA+ TemRA cells. V was pared by 1 base and J by 3 bases, with 13 bases between. Germline CDR1 reads LNHDA; CDR2 reads SQIVND (reference sequence). The CDR3 totals 15 residues. The chain couples TRBV19 to TRBJ2-7, with D possibly matching TRBD2 (6 bases). This receptor was taken from a man younger than 35 in good health. Some clones in this sample may be carry-over from other donors' samples. The sequenced sample consisted of memory CD8+ T cells from PBMCs. Documented subset: CD45RO+ cells pooled with CCR7-negative TemRA cells. In nucleotides, the CDR3 is TGTGCCAGTAGTATAGGAACGGGAGCGTTCTACGAGCAGTACTTC. Protein product: CASSIGTGAFYEQYF.